A single sample is the source of the 5 T cell receptor beta chains below, sequenced in a study of T-cell memory formation after mild COVID-19. TCRdb independently ran MiXCR on the 5' RACE reads; one entry per CDR3 protein. Counted here are 250,000 to 350,000 distinct CDR3 sequences, 15% to 20% occurring once; the ten biggest clones make up 22%. Sequenced material: PBMCs or a T cell subset sorted from them (not recorded which). These receptors were obtained from a man aged 18 to 35 who had mild COVID-19 (a few samples of this study predate the infection). Cell type and time point are not known.

This clonotype has only a few counts. The chain links TRBV3-1 to TRBJ2-3, with 7 positions matching TRBD1. J lost 6 bases, V lost 3 bases, and 3 bases had no gene match. Germline lookup yields CDR1 LGHDT and CDR2 YNNKEL (reference sequence). The CDR3 covers 13 residues. The CDR3 here is CASSQLGGDTQYF. The CDR3 nucleotides read TGTGCCAGCAGCCAGCTAGGGGGCGATACGCAGTATTTT.

This clonotype was counted many times. For the CDR3, the DNA is TGCGCCAGCAGATCTAGCGGGGGGACTTACAATGAGCAGTTCTTC. It translates to CASRSSGGTYNEQFF. The J gene is TRBJ2-1, the V gene TRBV5-1; 11 bases align to TRBD2. J was trimmed by 4 bases and V by 5 bases; bases with no gene match: 5. Germline CDR1 is SGHRS and CDR2 is YFSETQ. The CDR3 runs 15 residues. The full variable domain, completed using reference TRBV5-1 and TRBJ2-1, is KAGVTQTPRYLIKTRGQQVTLSCSPISGHRSVSWYQQTPGQGLQFLFEYFSETQRNKGNFPGRFSGRQFSNSRSEMNVSTLELGDSALYLCASRSSGGTYNEQFFGPGTRLTVL.

The chain is built from TRBV7-2 and TRBJ2-3; 10 nucleotides align to TRBD2. Germline assignment: CDR1 SGHTA and CDR2 FQGNSA. The CDR3 contains 12 residues. The trim removed 11 bases at V and 1 base at J, leaving 0 bases unmatched. This CDR3 is CAGTSGTDTQYF. CDR3 nucleotide sequence: TGTGCCGGGACTAGCGGCACAGATACGCAGTATTTT. Using reference TRBV7-2 and TRBJ2-3 for the parts outside the CDR3, the full variable domain is GAGVSQSPSNKVTEKGKDVELRCDPISGHTALYWYRQSLGQGLEFLIYFQGNSAPDKSGLPSDRFSAERTGGSVSTLTIQRTQQEDSAVYLCAGTSGTDTQYFGPGTRLTVL.

This clonotype was counted between two and nine times. V is TRBV6-6 and J is TRBJ1-5; D might be TRBD1 (5 bases). In germline, CDR1 is MNHNY, CDR2 SVGAGI (reference sequence). This CDR3 is 13 amino acids long. V lost 6 bases, J lost 7 bases, and 13 bases lay in between. The chain's CDR3 is CASRRGAHQPQHF. CDR3 nucleotide sequence: TGTGCCAGCAGGAGAGGGGCCCACCAGCCCCAGCATTTT.

This clonotype was recorded a few times. This rearrangement joins TRBV12-3 or TRBV12-4 to TRBJ1-1; D unclear. The CDR3 loop spans 11 amino acids. The V end lost 3 bases, the J end lost 10 bases, and 9 bases lay between the germline ends. CDR3 in DNA: TGTGCCAGCAGTTTCTACGGGATAGCTTTCTTT. Translated, it gives CASSFYGIAFF.